This TCR beta chain was profiled in a study of graft-versus-host responses after intestinal transplantation. The wider study: The recipients all started with anti-thymocyte globulin induction and then took tacrolimus and steroids for about 3 years. General study findings and limits: GvH clone levels peaked in circulation, and this peak was associated with early post-transplant HvG declines. High graft-versus-host to host-versus-graft clonal ratios were found in allografts of patients who had graft-donor T cell macrochimerism. GvH clones were found in recipient marrow; some appeared first in ileum or blood.

This table comes from immunoSEQ multiplex PCR, and its TCRdb copy is limited to in-frame clones, with some not included. The table shows about 26,000 clones, with 82% occurring only once. For this clone: What it binds is unknown.

V lost 3 bases and J lost 6; bases outside the gene matches: 7. Germline assignment: CDR1 LNHDA and CDR2 SQIVND (reference sequence). The CDR3 consists of 14 residues. The chain carries TRBV19 and TRBJ1-2; 7 bases are a match to TRBD1. This clonotype was sampled from a human donor who received an intestinal transplant. The sequenced sample was unstimulated CD4+ T cells sorted from spleen or lymph node cells, obtained before intestinal transplant. The DNA for the CDR3 is TGTGCCAGTAGTATTCAACAGGGGATTCATGGCTACACCTTC. It yields the protein CASSIQQGIHGYTF.